The entry below gives a single T cell receptor beta chain sequence along with its context. This sample was taken from a study of T-cell reconstitution after alpha-beta-depleted transplantation in children. Unique molecular identifiers were built into the TCRbeta library. One entry per CDR3 protein, called by TCRdb with MiXCR from the PCR reads. This table has under 300,000 distinct CDR3 sequences, 9.7% appearing once. The germline V and J ends were trimmed by 3 bases and 1 base, with 9 bases remaining between them. The CDR3 is 14 amino acids. From germline, CDR1 is KGHSH and CDR2 LQKENI. This TCR was sampled from a human donor who donated a stem cell graft to a child with SCID. Sequencing used PBMCs from the stem cell graft donor, obtained from the stem cell graft. The V and J genes are TRBV18 and TRBJ2-5, with D hard to call. The CDR3: CASSPARFQETQYF. The CDR3 nucleotides are TGTGCCAGCTCACCCGCCAGGTTCCAAGAGACCCAGTACTTC.